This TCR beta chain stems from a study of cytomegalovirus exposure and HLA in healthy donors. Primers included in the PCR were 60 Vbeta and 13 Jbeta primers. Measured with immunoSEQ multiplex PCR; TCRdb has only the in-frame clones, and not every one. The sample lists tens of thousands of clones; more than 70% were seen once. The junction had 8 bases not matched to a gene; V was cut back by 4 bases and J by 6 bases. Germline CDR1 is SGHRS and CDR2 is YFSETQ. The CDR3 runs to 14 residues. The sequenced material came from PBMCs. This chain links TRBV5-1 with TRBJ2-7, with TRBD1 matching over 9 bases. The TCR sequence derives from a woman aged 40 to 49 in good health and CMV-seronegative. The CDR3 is CASSVGQGGSEQYF. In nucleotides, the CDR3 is TGCGCCAGCAGCGTGGGACAGGGAGGCTCCGAGCAGTACTTC.